What follows describes a single T cell receptor (beta chain). The antigen is not known. The CDR3 runs to 18 residues. The entry originates in a study of CD8+ T cells in alopecia areata. Study details: Twice daily, treated patients received 5 to 10 mg of oral tofacitinib. By percentage of affected scalp area, the severity of treated patients was scored. Study-wide points: Tofacitinib produced a significant decrease in scalp clonality and in expanded CD8+ clones among the top 100.

cDNA prepared by RNA extraction and subsequent reverse transcription served as the template for sequencing. Measured with immunoSEQ multiplex PCR; TCRdb has only the in-frame clones, and not every one. The table records fewer than 250,000 clones, less than 50% of them present only once. Indicated treatment: oral pan-JAK inhibitor, 5-10 mg twice daily. Source: CD4+ T cells sorted from blood, taken at approximately week 36, from a patient treated with tofacitinib. The chain joins TRBV21-1 to TRBJ2-3; TRBD2, the table's D call, was not compared with the DNA. TRBV21-1 is a documented pseudogene. The TCR was taken from a human donor with alopecia areata. DNA of the CDR3: TGTGCCAGCAGCAAAGAGGGTACTAGCGGGAGGGACACAGATACGCAGTATTTT. Translation gives CASSKEGTSGRDTDTQYF.